The 13 T cell receptor beta chains below come from one sample, sequenced in a study of cytomegalovirus exposure and HLA in healthy donors (dated by TCRdb to the late 2010s). The library was built by means of the immunoSEQ multiplex PCR assay. For the multiplex PCR, a mixture combining 60 forward primers for TCR Vbeta segments and 13 reverse primers for TCR Jbeta segments was used. TCRdb obtained this table from immuneACCESS and retained in-frame rearrangements with V and J assigned. These tables miss some clones; where compared with another copy, unresolved V genes account for less than half of the shortfall, and the remainder is unexplained. The sample includes approximately 170,000 clones, with under 85% observed a single time. The top ten hold around 1.6% of the sample. The sequenced material came from PBMCs. The receptor set was obtained from a woman between 18 and 29 years old in good health and CMV-seronegative.

CDR3 nucleotide sequence: TGTGCCAGCAGGAAAAGCGGGCTAGGTGGAAATGAGCAGTTCTTC. This translates into CASRKSGLGGNEQFF. V is TRBV2 and J is TRBJ2-1, with D possibly TRBD2 on 6 matching bases. Germline V gene data show CDR1 as SNHLY and CDR2 as FYNNEI. This CDR3 comprises 15 residues. Trimming took 6 bases from V and 7 from J, leaving 19 bases between them.

The chain links TRBV19 to TRBJ1-2; 9 bases are a match to TRBD1. With V trimmed by 5 bases and J by 4 bases, 5 bases remained unmatched. The germline gives CDR1 LNHDA, CDR2 SQIVND (reference sequence). CDR3 length equals 14 residues. CDR3 region: CASSVTGGGYGYTF. Written as DNA, the CDR3 is TGTGCCAGTAGTGTTACAGGGGGCGGCTATGGCTACACCTTC.

The genes are TRBV4-3 and TRBJ1-1; possible D gene TRBD1, 5 bases. There are 13 residues in the CDR3. Germline V gene lookup returns CDR1 LGHNA and CDR2 YSLEER. Trimming took off 4 bases at V and 8 bases at J, with 14 bases between the two ends. CDR3 in amino acids: CASSLTRQMEAFF. CDR3 in DNA: TGCGCCAGCAGCCTGACTAGACAGATGGAAGCTTTCTTT.

This chain joins TRBV14 and TRBJ2-7, with unresolved D. Trimming left V 2 bases short and J 6 bases short, with 8 bases between. There are 12 residues in the CDR3. CDR1 and CDR2 from the germline V gene are SGHDN and FVKESK. The chain's CDR3 is CASSQSRSEQYF. The CDR3 DNA is TGTGCCAGCAGCCAAAGTCGGTCCGAGCAGTACTTC. Drawing the rest from reference TRBV14 and TRBJ2-7, the complete variable domain is EAGVTQFPSHSVIEKGQTVTLRCDPISGHDNLYWYRRVMGKEIKFLLHFVKESKQDESGMPNNRFLAERTGGTYSTLKVQPAELEDSGVYFCASSQSRSEQYFGPGTRLTVT.

The gene calls are TRBV6-1 and TRBJ2-7; maybe TRBD1 (6 bases). This CDR3 has 14 residues. CDR1 is MNHNS and CDR2 is SASEGT in the germline V gene. Trimming removed 3 bases at V and 7 bases at J, with 16 bases between. The CDR3 is CASSDRSQGREQYF. For the CDR3, the DNA is TGTGCCAGCAGTGACCGGTCCCAGGGGCGTGAGCAGTACTTC.

The J gene is TRBJ2-2, the V gene TRBV6-1; possible D gene TRBD1, 5 bases. V lost 2 bases to trimming and J lost 6 bases, with 10 bases between them. This CDR3 spans 14 amino acids. Germline CDR1 MNHNS, CDR2 SASEGT. DNA for the CDR3: TGTGCCAGCAGTGAACAGGGAAGAGCCGGGGAGCTGTTTTTT. It specifies CASSEQGRAGELFF.

J is TRBJ2-7 and V is TRBV6-5, with 9 positions matching TRBD2. The CDR3 covers 15 residues. Losses at the gene ends were 0 bases for V and 0 bases for J; bases not matched to a gene: 0. The germline CDR1 and CDR2 sequences are MNHEY and SVGAGI. DNA of the CDR3: TGTGCCAGCAGTTACTCTAGCGGGAGCTCCTACGAGCAGTACTTC. This gives the protein CASSYSSGSSYEQYF.

The rearrangement joins TRBV6-1 to TRBJ2-7; 8 bases agree with TRBD2. Looked up from germline, CDR1 is MNHNS and CDR2 is SASEGT. The CDR3 is made up of 15 amino acids. The trim removed 5 bases at V and 6 bases at J, leaving 12 bases unmatched. The CDR3 here is CASSTAAGVIGEQYF. DNA for the CDR3: TGTGCCAGCAGTACGGCAGCGGGGGTAATTGGCGAGCAGTACTTC.

The V gene is TRBV4-3, the J gene TRBJ2-1; the match to TRBD2 covers 8 bases. Germline values: CDR1 LGHNA, CDR2 YSLEER. V lost 5 bases and J lost 5; bases outside the gene matches: 11. This CDR3 is built from 16 residues. The CDR3 protein is CASSSSVAGSNNEQFF. The CDR3 coding sequence is TGCGCCAGCAGCTCTTCGGTAGCGGGGTCGAACAATGAGCAGTTCTTC.

The chain joins TRBV9 to TRBJ1-2; perhaps TRBD1 as D (5 bases). This CDR3 is 17 amino acids long. V was pared by 4 bases and J by 6 bases, with 25 bases between. Germline loops: CDR1 SGDLS, CDR2 YYNGEE. The CDR3 region is CASSPHHSAGRLHGYTF. The CDR3, as DNA: TGTGCCAGCAGCCCCCATCACTCGGCAGGGAGGTTGCATGGCTACACCTTC.

This chain links TRBV28 with TRBJ1-2; no clear D. The germline V gene encodes CDR1 MDHEN and CDR2 SYDVKM. The CDR3 consists of 11 residues. The CDR3 DNA is TGTGTTCTCCAACACGCGCGGGGCTACACCTTC. Protein sequence: CVLQHARGYTF.

The J gene is TRBJ2-7, the V gene TRBV6-6; TRBD2 matches at 14 bases. The ends lost 6 bases at V and 1 base at J; junction bases unmatched: 5. CDR1 is MNHNY, CDR2 SVGAGI, per germline (reference sequence). The CDR3 covers 16 residues. The CDR3 protein is CASRGTSGGLSYEQYF. The DNA for the CDR3 is TGTGCCAGCAGGGGGACTAGCGGGGGCCTTTCCTACGAGCAGTACTTC.

The chain has TRBV27 and TRBJ2-5, with 11 bases that match TRBD2. The CDR3 runs to 15 residues. J was trimmed by 4 bases and V by 5 bases; bases with no gene match: 6. Germline values: CDR1 MNHEY, CDR2 SMNVEV (reference sequence). In DNA, the CDR3 is TGTGCCAGCAGTCCCATAGCGGGAGGGCCAGAGACCCAGTACTTC. Translated, it gives CASSPIAGGPETQYF.